Following are 29 T cell receptor beta chains from one sample sequenced in a study of molecular identifiers for immune sequencing clone quantification. TCRdb ran MiXCR on the PCR reads and lists one entry per CDR3 protein. The sample carries about 630,000 distinct CDR3 sequences, roughly 25% recorded once. The material sequenced was naive CD8+ T cells from blood, with Jurkat cell RNA spiked in. Subset here: FACS-sorted CD8+CD4-CCR7+CD45RA+ naive T cells. These receptors were obtained from a human donor in good health. Some libraries in this study had Jurkat cell RNA spiked in.

Comments on this clonotype: A read error is possible here, since a much larger clone lies one base away. The chain carries TRBV6-2 or TRBV6-3 and TRBJ2-7, with 8 bases matching TRBD1. The trim removed 5 bases at V and 7 bases at J, leaving 10 bases unmatched. Germline loops: CDR1 MNHEY, CDR2 SVGEGT. The CDR3 contains 14 residues. The CDR3 coding sequence is TGTGCCAGCAGTACCCTGGACAGGGCCCAAGAGCAGTACTTC. Translated: CASSTLDRAQEQYF.

In its sample, this clonotype was seen a few times. For the CDR3, the DNA is TGCAGTGCCTTGTCGTCGATGAACACTGAAGCTTTCTTT. Its translation is CSALSSMNTEAFF. The chain uses TRBV20-1 and TRBJ1-1; D is undetermined. The CDR3 is 13 amino acids. Germline-derived CDR1 and CDR2 are DFQATT and SNEGSKA (reference sequence). V was shortened by 6 bases and J by 0 bases, with 11 bases between the two germline ends.

This clonotype was seen ten or more times. The chain combines TRBV12-3 or TRBV12-4 with TRBJ2-1; the match to TRBD1 covers 7 bases. V shed 5 bases, J shed 8 bases, and the junction held 12 bases outside the gene matches. The CDR3 is 15 amino acids. CDR3: CASSPRVPQGDEQFF. DNA for the CDR3: TGTGCCAGCAGTCCGAGGGTCCCTCAGGGGGATGAGCAGTTCTTC.

The rearrangement uses TRBV12-3 or TRBV12-4 and TRBJ2-7, with D possibly being TRBD1 (5 bases). Trimming shortened V by 0 bases and J by 0 bases, and 12 bases separated the two germline ends. This CDR3 spans 16 amino acids. CDR3 bases: TGTGCCAGCAGTTTAGCGGATCAGGGTGGCTCCTACGAGCAGTACTTC. This gives the protein CASSLADQGGSYEQYF.

This clonotype was detected many times. The chain combines TRBV19 with TRBJ1-5, with a weak D call TRBD1 (5 bases). Germline CDR1 LNHDA, CDR2 SQIVND (reference sequence). With 3 bases removed from V and 7 bases from J, the gap between germline ends came to 25 bases. The CDR3 sequence is 18 residues long. This CDR3 is CASSIPSKARAQGQPQHF. In nucleotides, the CDR3 is TGTGCCAGTAGTATCCCCAGCAAGGCTCGGGCGCAGGGACAGCCCCAGCATTTT.

This sequence joins TRBV7-2 and TRBJ2-7; TRBD2 matches 7 bases. The CDR3 sequence is 14 residues long. The germline CDR1 and CDR2 sequences are SGHTA and FQGNSA. V dropped 7 bases and J dropped 3; count of bases not matched to a gene: 9. The DNA of the CDR3 is TGTGCCAGCACCCAGTGGGCGGGAGTCTACGAGCAGTACTTC. Translation: CASTQWAGVYEQYF.

This clonotype has at least ten counts. This chain joins TRBV20-1 and TRBJ2-7; 10 bases agree with TRBD2. V lost 5 bases, J lost 5 bases, and 12 bases stayed unmatched. The CDR3 runs 15 residues. Germline V lookup: CDR1 DFQATT, CDR2 SNEGSKA (reference sequence). In DNA, the CDR3 is TGCAGTGCTGTGCGGGGAGCGGGGGGGAAGGACGAGCAGTACTTC. Its protein is CSAVRGAGGKDEQYF.

Remarks on this clonotype: A much larger clonotype is one base distant, so this may be a read error. This chain connects TRBV19 to TRBJ2-3, with D perhaps TRBD2 (5 bases). Germline loops: CDR1 LNHDA, CDR2 SQIVND (reference sequence). The CDR3 has 16 residues. CDR3 loop: CASGIVGPSRADTQYF. Here the CDR3 DNA reads TGTGCCAGTGGTATTGTCGGGCCTAGCCGTGCGGATACGCAGTATTTT.

To note about this clonotype: A read error is possible here, since a much larger clone lies one base away. This rearrangement joins TRBV7-2 to TRBJ2-5, with 8 bases that match TRBD2. Germline V CDR1 and CDR2: SGHTA, FQGNSA. This CDR3 region has 17 residues. CDR3 bases: TGTGCCAGCAGCTTGGGGGGGTTGCTAGCGGGTGAAGAGACCCAGCACTTC. Amino acid sequence: CASSLGGLLAGEETQHF.

As concerns this clonotype: This sequence may be a read error, since a much larger clone differs from it by one base. The CDR3 ends on some other residue instead of the conserved phenylalanine or tryptophan, so this is likely a read error. This chain joins TRBV12-5 and TRBJ2-2, with D possibly matching TRBD2 (5 bases). The V and J ends lost 4 bases and 6 bases respectively, with 6 bases between them. The CDR3 runs to 12 residues. Per germline, CDR1 LGHNT and CDR2 FRNRAP. The DNA of the CDR3 is TGTGCTAGTGGTTCGGGGTCCGGGGAGCTGTTTCTT. Translating it yields CASGSGSGELFL.

This sequence joins TRBV6-6 and TRBJ2-2; TRBD2 agrees at 9 bases. With 4 bases clipped from V and 5 bases from J, the junction kept 8 bases outside the gene matches. The CDR3 contains 16 residues. Germline loops: CDR1 MNHNY, CDR2 SVGAGI (reference sequence). CDR3 amino acids: CASSSVAGGPTGELFF. The CDR3 DNA follows: TGTGCCAGCAGTTCGGTGGCGGGAGGGCCGACCGGGGAGCTGTTTTTT.

This clonotype was counted ten times or more. CDR3 protein: CASSLQRTGREKLFF. The CDR3 DNA is TGTGCCAGCAGCTTACAACGGACAGGCCGGGAAAAACTGTTTTTT. The rearrangement joins TRBV7-9 to TRBJ1-4; 7 bases are a match to TRBD1. From germline, CDR1 is SEHNR and CDR2 FQNEAQ (reference sequence). V dropped 2 bases and J dropped 8; count of bases not matched to a gene: 8. The CDR3 consists of 15 residues.

In its sample, this clonotype was seen a few times. The gene calls are TRBV6-2 or TRBV6-3 and TRBJ2-7; 9 bases map to TRBD2. The CDR3 is made up of 18 amino acids. V shed 3 bases, J shed 4 bases, and the junction held 16 bases outside the gene matches. Germline V gene lookup returns CDR1 MNHEY and CDR2 SVGEGT. In DNA form, the CDR3 reads TGTGCCAGCAGTTATCCCCCGGGCCGCGGGAGGGCCAGGTACGAGCAGTACTTC. It is translated as CASSYPPGRGRARYEQYF.

J is TRBJ2-7 and V is TRBV28; 12 bases match TRBD2. The CDR3 is made up of 15 amino acids. Germline values: CDR1 MDHEN, CDR2 SYDVKM. V shed 6 bases and J 6 bases; nucleotides not matched to a gene: 9. Here the CDR3 reads CASSPTSGRTSEQYF. CDR3 DNA sequence: TGTGCCAGCAGCCCCACTAGCGGGAGGACGTCCGAGCAGTACTTC.

The V call is TRBV4-3, the J call TRBJ1-3; tentative D call: TRBD1 (6 bases). In germline, CDR1 is LGHNA, CDR2 YSLEER. V gave up 3 bases and J gave up 0 bases, with 9 bases separating them. The CDR3 is made up of 15 amino acids. CDR3 amino acids: CASSQDSYSGNTIYF. CDR3 bases: TGCGCCAGCAGCCAGGACAGCTACTCTGGAAACACCATATATTTT.

This clonotype has a count of ten or more. The chain uses TRBV29-1 and TRBJ1-1, with D uncertain. The germline CDR1 and CDR2 sequences are SQVTM and ANQGSEA. CDR3 length equals 15 residues. Trimming stripped 0 bases from V and 3 bases from J, with 14 bases between. CDR3 loop: CSVEDLGRFDTEAFF. CDR3 in DNA: TGCAGCGTTGAAGATCTGGGGAGGTTTGACACTGAAGCTTTCTTT.

This clonotype was seen more than once but under ten times. This chain uses TRBV12-3 or TRBV12-4 with TRBJ2-4; 7 bases match TRBD2. The CDR3 contains 17 residues. V lost 4 bases, J lost 2 bases, and 11 bases stayed unmatched. The CDR3 sequence is CASSSTSRSGSKNIQYF. Here the CDR3 DNA reads TGTGCCAGCAGTTCGACTAGCAGGAGTGGGTCCAAAAACATTCAGTACTTC.

Comment on this clonotype: This CDR3 fails to terminate in the conserved phenylalanine or tryptophan, so it likely reflects a read error. This chain connects TRBV4-3 to TRBJ2-3; possibly TRBD1 or TRBD2 for D (6 bases each). CDR1 is LGHNA, CDR2 YSLEER, per germline. CDR3 length: 16 amino acids. V lost 1 base, J lost 6 bases, and 17 bases lay in between. The CDR3, as DNA: TGCGCCAGCAGCCAAGGGTTAGCCCAAGGGGGGGATACGCAGTATCTT. Translating it yields CASSQGLAQGGDTQYL.

On this clonotype itself: This likely traces to a read error, being one base from a far larger clone. The chain joins TRBV5-1 to TRBJ1-1, with D uncertain. Germline loops: CDR1 SGHRS, CDR2 YFSETQ. CDR3 size: 13 residues. The chain's CDR3 is CASSLVVNTEALF. The CDR3 nucleotides read TGCGCCAGCAGCTTGGTCGTGAACACTGAAGCTCTCTTT.

As for this clonotype: Since a much larger clone is just one base distant, this may be a read error. V gene TRBV7-9 combines with J gene TRBJ2-7; D gene uncertain. CDR3 length: 13 residues. Germline lookup yields CDR1 SEHNR and CDR2 FQNEAQ (reference sequence). The chain's CDR3 is CASGLPLSPEQYF. The DNA for the CDR3 is TGTGCCAGCGGCTTACCCCTAAGTCCCGAGCAGTACTTC. Full variable domain (remainder filled in from reference TRBV7-9 and TRBJ2-7): DTGVSQNPRHKITKRGQNVTFRCDPISEHNRLYWYRQTLGQGPEFLTYFQNEAQLEKSRLLSDRFSAERPKGSFSTLEIQRTEQGDSAMYLCASGLPLSPEQYFGPGTRLTVT.

Comment on this clonotype: Just one base apart from a much larger clone, this may be a read error. The chain carries TRBV5-1 and TRBJ1-1; 8 bases agree with TRBD1. With V trimmed by 4 bases and J by 6 bases, 5 bases remained unmatched. CDR1 is SGHRS and CDR2 is YFSETQ in the germline V gene. The CDR3 is 13 residues long. CDR3 loop: CASSRGQVAEAFF. DNA for the CDR3: TGCGCCAGCAGCCGGGGACAGGTGGCTGAAGCTTTCTTT. Looking up the rest from reference TRBV5-1 and TRBJ1-1 gives the full variable domain: KAGVTQTPRYLIKTRGQQVTLSCSPISGHRSVSWYQQTPGQGLQFLFEYFSETQRNKGNFPGRFSGRQFSNSRSEMNVSTLELGDSALYLCASSRGQVAEAFFGQGTRLTVV.

The V and J genes are TRBV5-1 and TRBJ1-3, with 10 nucleotides matching TRBD1. J gave up 2 bases and V 5 bases, and 4 bases lay outside the gene matches. Germline loops: CDR1 SGHRS, CDR2 YFSETQ. The CDR3 has 15 residues. The CDR3 sequence is CASRTGTGAGNTIYF. CDR3 DNA sequence: TGCGCCAGCAGGACCGGGACAGGGGCTGGAAACACCATATATTTT.

This clonotype has just a few counts. The V and J genes are TRBV6-5 and TRBJ1-2; D perhaps matches TRBD1 (6 bases). V was cut by 4 bases and J by 1 base, with 13 bases left in between. From germline, CDR1 is MNHEY and CDR2 SVGAGI. The CDR3 contains 15 residues. CDR3: CASSSWDTNNYGYTF. CDR3 nucleotide sequence: TGTGCCAGCAGTTCCTGGGACACGAATAACTATGGCTACACCTTC.

The J gene is TRBJ2-3, the V gene TRBV12-3 or TRBV12-4, with TRBD1 as a possible D gene (5 bases). The CDR3 spans 13 residues. The germline V and J ends were trimmed by 5 bases and 2 bases, with 8 bases remaining between them. CDR3 in amino acids: CASSRQITDTQYF. CDR3 DNA sequence: TGTGCCAGCAGTCGACAGATCACAGATACGCAGTATTTT.

The table lists this clonotype with many counts. V is TRBV5-1 and J is TRBJ2-6, with 7 bases aligning to TRBD1. V lost 1 base to trimming and J lost 0 bases; unmatched junction nucleotides: 4. The V gene's germline CDR1 is SGHRS and CDR2 YFSETQ. The CDR3 is made up of 17 amino acids. The CDR3 is CASSLTGAHSGANVLTF. The CDR3 DNA follows: TGCGCCAGCAGCTTGACAGGGGCCCACTCTGGGGCCAACGTCCTGACTTTC.

This clonotype was picked up many times. The genes are TRBV28 and TRBJ2-3, with TRBD2 matching over 9 bases. Germline assignment: CDR1 MDHEN and CDR2 SYDVKM. After removal of 5 bases from V and 0 bases from J, the junction contained 15 bases not matched to a gene. This CDR3 spans 19 amino acids. The CDR3: CASSELGEREETSTDTQYF. In DNA, the CDR3 is TGTGCCAGCAGTGAGCTGGGGGAGCGGGAGGAGACCAGCACAGATACGCAGTATTTT.

This clonotype was picked up many times. The chain has TRBV4-3 and TRBJ2-7; D possibly corresponds to TRBD2 (7 bases). CDR3 length: 15 residues. Trimming took off 4 bases at V and 4 bases at J, with 17 bases between the two ends. Germline assignment: CDR1 LGHNA and CDR2 YSLEER. The CDR3 coding sequence is TGCGCCAGCAGCCGCCAGGGAGGGGGGGAGTACGAGCAGTACTTC. This gives the protein CASSRQGGGEYEQYF.

This clonotype was found many times. The V and J genes are TRBV6-2 or TRBV6-3 and TRBJ2-7, with D perhaps matching TRBD1 (5 bases). Per the germline V gene, CDR1 is MNHEY and CDR2 is SVGEGT. V lost 2 bases to trimming and J lost 9 bases, with 5 bases between them. CDR3 length: 10 residues. This CDR3 is CASSYDRQYF. CDR3 DNA: TGTGCCAGCAGTTACGACAGGCAGTACTTC.

This clonotype occurred a few times. The chain has TRBV6-5 and TRBJ2-7; possibly TRBD1 for D (5 bases). CDR1 and CDR2 (germline): MNHEY, SVGAGI. Trimming took 2 bases from V and 3 from J, leaving 8 bases between them. The CDR3 consists of 13 residues. Written as DNA, the CDR3 is TGTGCCAGCAGTTACGACAGTATCTACGAGCAGTACTTC. It encodes CASSYDSIYEQYF.